This is a list of T cell receptor beta chains from one sample in a study of T cell repertoires in cytomegalovirus infection. These receptors have no known antigen. TCRdb itself ran the reads through MiXCR, one entry per CDR3 protein. The profile shows about 890,000 distinct CDR3 sequences, approximately 31% of them singletons. The starting material was cultured CD8+ T cells from PBMCs, obtained from culture after CMV antigen stimulation. Receptors were obtained from a human donor in good health (CMV status not recorded). Some clones in this sample may be carry-over from other donors' samples. Each CDR3 is given with its conserved first and last residue.

TRBJ2-3	TRBV6-6	CASSYLLAGGPDTRYF
TRBJ1-1	TRBV7-2	CASSFKGTEDFF
TRBJ2-3	TRBV6-1	CASSGSPEGGGLIDTQYF
TRBJ1-1	TRBV19	CASYNRGLEGKNTEAFF
TRBJ1-1	TRBV6-1	CASNDWGDPEAFF
TRBJ2-1	TRBV4-1	CASSESPGNDEQFF
TRBJ2-6	TRBV5-4	CASSLASMGINVLTF
TRBJ2-3	TRBV7-2	CASSETPGDTQYF
TRBJ2-5	TRBV2	CASPGGPKTQYF
TRBJ1-4	TRBV4-3	CASSQGWQGHEKLFF
TRBJ1-2	TRBV27	CASSLSGRGYTF
TRBJ2-1	TRBV27	CASSPQTTHNEQFF
TRBJ2-5	TRBV7-2	CASSFGLAGGMETQYF
TRBJ1-2	TRBV12-3/TRBV12-4	CASSLFLRDRSVYGYTF
TRBJ2-3	TRBV5-6	CASNIGTGGTQYF
TRBJ2-1	TRBV7-6	CASSLLPPRGSYNEQFF
TRBJ2-1	TRBV11-3	CASSPFMTDLNNEQFF
TRBJ2-3	TRBV12-5	CASGSMTGYTDTQYF
TRBJ2-2	TRBV19	CASSIVGTYTGELFF
TRBJ2-1	TRBV18	CASSPLTEYNEQFF
TRBJ1-2	TRBV11-2	CASSLLQGPGYGYTF
TRBJ2-1	TRBV7-9	CASSLRGSFNEQFF
TRBJ2-1	TRBV5-5	CASSAWDSAHEQFF
TRBJ2-7	TRBV7-2	CASSLGPGTYEQYF
TRBJ2-3	TRBV24-1	CATSDQHRLAGGQVTDTQYF
TRBJ2-5	TRBV10-3	CAISDPGVRETQYF
TRBJ2-5	TRBV9	CASSVVAGGPETQYF
TRBJ1-6	TRBV20-1	CSATDSAQIDYNSPLHF
TRBJ2-3	TRBV2	CASNGGSTDTQYF
TRBJ2-5	TRBV4-1	CASSPRERGAYQETQYF
TRBJ2-7	TRBV5-8	CAGSLGGESYEQYF
TRBJ2-2	TRBV5-1	CASSSGHNTGELFF
TRBJ1-2	TRBV7-9	CASSPPNADNYGYTF
TRBJ2-5	TRBV11-1	CASSLGNEETQYF
TRBJ2-1	TRBV29-1	CSVDWGARYNEQFF
TRBJ2-7	TRBV20-1	CSAGGQGASYEQYF
TRBJ1-1	TRBV19	CASNQQGGIAEAFF
TRBJ1-2	TRBV6-5	CASKRQGPNYGYTF
TRBJ2-1	TRBV19	CASSITGGGLTQQFF